Here is one T cell receptor (beta chain) with its context. The data are from a study of T cell changes during pregnancy in multiple sclerosis. Sequenced by immunoSEQ multiplex PCR; TCRdb stores in-frame clones only, minus some. The table records about 74,000 clones, about nine tenths of them present only once. The ends lost 4 bases at V and 8 bases at J; junction bases unmatched: 7. Germline CDR1 and CDR2: SGHNT and YYREEE (reference sequence). This CDR3 is 16 amino acids long. The chain recombines TRBV5-4 with TRBJ2-2, with 14 nucleotides matching TRBD2. The clonotype originates from a female donor with multiple sclerosis, enrolled in a pregnancy study. The sequencing here drew on peripheral blood, taken in the third trimester of pregnancy. The CDR3, as DNA: TGTGCCAGCAGCAGGGGGACTAGCGGGGGTACGGGGGAGCTGTTTTTT. This encodes CASSRGTSGGTGELFF.